This T cell receptor beta chain was sequenced during a study of response to subunit inactivated influenza vaccine. Study results and caveats: T cells newly recruited by each seasonal influenza vaccination are few, the authors suggested.

TCRdb used MiXCR to reprocess the RT-PCR reads, holding one entry per CDR3 protein. The sample consists of around 580,000 distinct CDR3 sequences, 11% to 15% of them appearing once. For this clonotype: The antigen is not known.

The CDR3 is 15 amino acids. V gave up 1 base and J gave up 6 bases; unmatched junction bases: 8. Germline CDR1 and CDR2: DFQATT and SNEGSKA (reference sequence). The J gene is TRBJ2-1, the V gene TRBV20-1, with 8 bases that match TRBD2. The TCR comes from a man aged 50-59 years who received an inactivated influenza vaccine. Sequenced material: PBMCs from blood, taken 11 to 12 days after vaccination. CDR3 sequence: CSARGGTSGLNEQFF. DNA for the CDR3: TGCAGTGCTAGAGGAGGAACTAGCGGACTCAATGAGCAGTTCTTC.